This record concerns one T cell receptor (beta chain) sequence. Survey-level resolution applied to immunoSEQ assay v3.0. The assay was immunoSEQ multiplex PCR, and TCRdb's table has in-frame clones only and misses some. The sample includes 15,000 to 20,000 clones, around 77% of them seen just once. The CDR3 spans 14 residues. Trimming shortened V by 5 bases and J by 4 bases, and 15 bases separated the two germline ends. Germline CDR1 SEHNR, CDR2 FQNEAQ (reference sequence). These data belong to a study of long-term antiretroviral therapy in people with HIV. The sequence was collected from a man aged 25-45 years with HIV. The source was unsorted PBMCs, collected less than 2.2 years before starting antiretroviral therapy. The chain has TRBV7-9 and TRBJ2-7; D tentatively reads TRBD1 or TRBD2 (6 bases each). CDR3 protein: CASSPGGGVYEQYF. The CDR3, as DNA: TGTGCCAGCAGCCCCGGAGGGGGTGTTTACGAGCAGTACTTC.